These 25 T cell receptor beta chains originate from one sample sequenced in a study of control samples from healthy donors and cancer patients. Clones were sequenced by immunoSEQ multiplex PCR, and TCRdb holds only the in-frame ones, with some missing. This sample has 150,000 to 200,000 clones, with around 88% found just once. Specimen: blood. The origin of the receptors is a man aged 18-30 years in good health.

The V call is TRBV19, the J call TRBJ2-1; 8 nucleotides align to TRBD2. This CDR3 has 18 amino acids. Germline assignment: CDR1 LNHDA and CDR2 SQIVND (reference sequence). The V segment lost 3 bases and the J segment 2 bases; nucleotides outside the gene matches: 12. In DNA, the CDR3 is TGTGCCAGTAGTATTCGGGGGGGAGGTAGCGGGACCTACAATGAGCAGTTCTTC. This codes for CASSIRGGGSGTYNEQFF. Full variable domain (rest looked up from reference TRBV19 and TRBJ2-1): DGGITQSPKYLFRKEGQNVTLSCEQNLNHDAMYWYRQDPGQGLRLIYYSQIVNDFQKGDIAEGYSVSREKKESFPLTVTSAQKNPTAFYLCASSIRGGGSGTYNEQFFGPGTRLTVL.

This clone was picked up one time. The chain employs TRBV13 and TRBJ2-3; 13 bases match TRBD2. Germline trimming cut 0 bases from V and 4 bases from J; bases unmatched to any gene: 10. The germline V gene encodes CDR1 PRHDT and CDR2 FYEKMQ (reference sequence). The CDR3 loop spans 19 amino acids. This CDR3 reads CASSLGLTSGGPGADTQYF. The CDR3 DNA sequence: TGTGCCAGCAGCTTAGGCCTGACTAGCGGGGGGCCGGGCGCAGATACGCAGTATTTT. Full variable domain (rest looked up from reference TRBV13 and TRBJ2-3): AAGVIQSPRHLIKEKRETATLKCYPIPRHDTVYWYQQGPGQDPQFLISFYEKMQSDKGSIPDRFSAQQFSDYHSELNMSSLELGDSALYFCASSLGLTSGGPGADTQYFGPGTRLTVL.

The chain couples TRBV13 to TRBJ2-1; D may be TRBD2 (6 bases). The germline V gene has CDR1 PRHDT and CDR2 FYEKMQ (reference sequence). The germline V and J ends were trimmed by 2 bases and 2 bases, with 19 bases remaining between them. CDR3 length: 18 amino acids. The CDR3 DNA follows: TGTGCCAGCAGCTTAATCTCTGGGGCGGGGCAAACCTACAATGAGCAGTTCTTC. This encodes CASSLISGAGQTYNEQFF.

The genes are TRBV6-5 and TRBJ2-5; 7 nucleotides line up with TRBD1. In germline, CDR1 is MNHEY, CDR2 SVGAGI. The V and J ends lost 11 bases and 9 bases, in that order; junction bases with no gene match: 12. The CDR3 sequence is 12 residues long. The CDR3 is CAGGQGDLAQYF. CDR3 DNA sequence: TGTGCCGGCGGGCAGGGGGATCTGGCCCAGTACTTC.

This rearrangement joins TRBV27 to TRBJ1-2; D possibly corresponds to TRBD1 (5 bases). This CDR3 region has 14 residues. Germline assignment: CDR1 MNHEY and CDR2 SMNVEV (reference sequence). Trimming removed 5 bases at V and 5 bases at J, with 15 bases between. In DNA, the CDR3 is TGTGCCAGCAGTCCCCAGGGAGGGCCTTATGGCTACACCTTC. It translates to CASSPQGGPYGYTF.

This sequence joins TRBV2 and TRBJ1-6; D unresolved. CDR1 and CDR2 (germline): SNHLY, FYNNEI. V lost 3 bases and J lost 13, with 7 bases in between. The CDR3 runs to 11 residues. The CDR3 protein is CASSDGPPLHF. The DNA of the CDR3 is TGTGCCAGCAGTGATGGTCCCCCCCTCCACTTT.

The genes are TRBV9 and TRBJ2-5; either TRBD1 or TRBD2 may fit D (6 bases each). The V gene lost 0 bases and the J gene lost 5 bases, with 14 bases spanning the gap. Per the germline V gene, CDR1 is SGDLS and CDR2 is YYNGEE. CDR3 length: 15 amino acids. CDR3 loop: CASSVVGGRRETQYF. CDR3 bases: TGTGCCAGCAGCGTAGTGGGGGGCCGGAGGGAGACCCAGTACTTC. The full variable domain, in which reference TRBV9 and TRBJ2-5 provide the parts outside the CDR3, is DSGVTQTPKHLITATGQRVTLRCSPRSGDLSVYWYQQSLDQGLQFLIQYYNGEERAKGNILERFSAQQFPDLHSELNLSSLELGDSALYFCASSVVGGRRETQYFGPGTRLLVL.

The rearrangement links TRBV29-1 to TRBJ2-1; D is unclear. Germline CDR1 and CDR2: SQVTM and ANQGSEA. V shed 5 bases and J shed 8 bases, with 13 bases lying between them. The CDR3 is made up of 12 amino acids. The CDR3 DNA reads TGCAGCGTTATGGACCGAGGCCATGAGCAGTTCTTC. Translated, it gives CSVMDRGHEQFF.

As for this clone: At one of its ends the junction is not consistent with the germline gene, which may arise from a read error. The gene calls are TRBV11-2 and TRBJ2-5; unclear D gene. The CDR3 covers 12 residues. From germline, CDR1 is SGHAT and CDR2 FQNNGV. The CDR3 DNA follows: TGTGCCAGCAGCTTAGATCGCTTGAGCTTGGACTTC. Amino acids: CASSLDRLSLDF.

A few counts support this clone. The genes are TRBV9 and TRBJ2-7; no clear D gene. The V and J ends lost 5 bases and 5 bases respectively, with 17 bases between them. Germline lookup yields CDR1 SGDLS and CDR2 YYNGEE. The CDR3 totals 14 residues. Here the CDR3 reads CASSAAARAHEQYF. The CDR3 DNA is TGTGCCAGCAGTGCGGCCGCACGGGCGCACGAGCAGTACTTC.

This sequence joins TRBV6-4 and TRBJ2-3; 11 nucleotides match TRBD2. CDR1 is MRHNA and CDR2 is SNTAGT in the germline V gene. This CDR3 spans 16 amino acids. V was clipped by 2 bases and J by 4 bases; unmatched bases: 5. The CDR3 sequence: CASSDIAGGLADTQYF. The CDR3 nucleotides are TGTGCCAGCAGTGACATAGCGGGGGGGCTGGCAGATACGCAGTATTTT.

Here the CDR3 DNA reads TGTGCCAGCAGCGTAGACCTTCAAGAGACCCAGTACTTC. Its protein product is CASSVDLQETQYF. This chain uses TRBV9 with TRBJ2-5, with D unclear. Trimming shortened V by 0 bases and J by 2 bases, and 5 bases separated the two germline ends. CDR3 length: 13 amino acids. Germline V CDR1 and CDR2: SGDLS, YYNGEE.

The V gene is TRBV6-6, the J gene TRBJ2-7; D gene ambiguous. V was shortened by 5 bases and J by 0 bases, with 8 bases between the two germline ends. This CDR3 is 13 amino acids long. Germline assignment: CDR1 MNHNY and CDR2 SVGAGI (reference sequence). The CDR3 DNA reads as TGTGCCAGCAGTCTGATGAGCTCCTACGAGCAGTACTTC. Encoded protein: CASSLMSSYEQYF.

The chain uses TRBV9 and TRBJ1-4; D uncertain. From germline, CDR1 is SGDLS and CDR2 YYNGEE. The CDR3 covers 15 residues. Trimming took 0 bases from V and 6 from J, leaving 12 bases between them. The CDR3: CASSVASREDEKLFF. The CDR3 DNA sequence: TGTGCCAGCAGCGTAGCGAGCCGGGAGGATGAAAAACTGTTTTTT.

This chain connects TRBV5-1 to TRBJ2-1, with 10 bases matching TRBD2. Trimming cost V 4 bases and J 10 bases; bases outside gene matches: 11. CDR1 and CDR2 from the germline V gene are SGHRS and YFSETQ. This CDR3 has 15 amino acids. CDR3 nucleotides: TGCGCCAGCAGCACCAGCGGGGGGGGCGTCGGGGAGCAGTTCTTC. Translated, it gives CASSTSGGGVGEQFF.

This clone was detected a few times. One end of the junction varies from germline; a read error may be responsible. The rearrangement uses TRBV2 and TRBJ2-7, with D perhaps matching TRBD2 (6 bases). CDR1 is SNHLY, CDR2 FYNNEI, per germline. This CDR3 comprises 15 residues. For the CDR3, the DNA is TGTGCCAGCAGACCCGACTCCGGCGGGGCCTCAGGGCACAACTTC. Its translation: CASRPDSGGASGHNF.

CDR3 sequence (DNA): TGTGCCAGCAGCTTGTCCCAAGAGACCCAGTACTTC. Its translation is CASSLSQETQYF. This chain connects TRBV5-4 to TRBJ2-5; D remains ambiguous. Looked up from germline, CDR1 is SGHNT and CDR2 is YYREEE (reference sequence). V lost 1 base, J lost 1 base, and 2 bases lay in between. There are 12 residues in the CDR3.

The chain is built from TRBV12-3 or TRBV12-4 and TRBJ2-1; D unclear. Trimming stripped 4 bases from V and 9 bases from J, with 13 bases between. This CDR3 is 13 amino acids long. CDR3 in amino acids: CASSWNPGVEQFF. In DNA, the CDR3 is TGTGCCAGCAGTTGGAATCCCGGTGTTGAGCAGTTCTTC.

The CDR3: CASSSGLTSTF. CDR3 DNA: TGTGCCAGCAGCTCAGGACTGACTAGCACCTTC. The chain couples TRBV7-2 to TRBJ1-2; D unresolved. V was shortened by 4 bases and J by 13 bases, with 13 bases between the two germline ends. This CDR3 is 11 amino acids long. Per the germline V gene, CDR1 is SGHTA and CDR2 is FQGNSA.

This chain uses TRBV28 with TRBJ1-4, with TRBD1 matching over 8 bases. The CDR3 has 15 residues. The germline V gene has CDR1 MDHEN and CDR2 SYDVKM. J lost 10 bases, V lost 3 bases, and 10 bases had no gene match. The CDR3 region is CASSFVVGTGGKLFF. DNA of the CDR3: TGTGCCAGCAGTTTCGTCGTGGGCACAGGGGGAAAACTGTTTTTT.

This chain joins TRBV5-1 and TRBJ2-2, with D perhaps TRBD1 (7 bases). V lost 5 bases, J lost 6 bases, and 17 bases lay in between. Germline CDR1 is SGHRS and CDR2 is YFSETQ. This CDR3 has 15 residues. The CDR3 DNA reads as TGCGCCAGCAGTTTCGTGGAGGGGGCATCCGGGGAGCTGTTTTTT. Protein: CASSFVEGASGELFF.

J is TRBJ2-7 and V is TRBV10-3; D remains ambiguous. Trimming left V 6 bases short and J 0 bases short, with 18 bases between. Germline CDR1 and CDR2: ENHRY and SYGVKD. The CDR3 length is 16 residues. CDR3 region: CAISTSPQQSSYEQYF. The CDR3 bases are TGTGCCATCAGCACGTCCCCACAACAGAGCTCCTACGAGCAGTACTTC.

This chain connects TRBV4-3 to TRBJ1-3; no firm D call. Germline CDR1 and CDR2: LGHNA and YSLEER. This CDR3 region has 16 residues. Trimming removed 1 base at V and 2 bases at J, with 12 bases between. CDR3: CASSQGYKRAGNTIYF. The DNA of the CDR3 is TGCGCCAGCAGCCAAGGGTATAAAAGGGCTGGAAACACCATATATTTT.

The chain is built from TRBV30 and TRBJ1-2, with 9 bases identical to TRBD1. V dropped 1 base and J dropped 4; count of bases not matched to a gene: 10. This CDR3 region has 16 residues. The germline CDR1 and CDR2 sequences are GTSNPN and SVGIG (reference sequence). This CDR3 is CAWSGDRGQGTYGYTF. CDR3 coding DNA: TGTGCCTGGAGTGGCGATCGAGGACAGGGGACCTATGGCTACACCTTC.

This clone was seen a few times. The CDR3 coding sequence is TGTGCCAGCAGTTTGATGCGGGTTTACGAGCAGTACTTC. Amino acids: CASSLMRVYEQYF. The rearrangement uses TRBV12-3 or TRBV12-4 and TRBJ2-7; possibly TRBD2 for D (5 bases). The V end lost 3 bases, the J end lost 4 bases, and 10 bases lay between the germline ends. The CDR3 sequence is 13 residues long.